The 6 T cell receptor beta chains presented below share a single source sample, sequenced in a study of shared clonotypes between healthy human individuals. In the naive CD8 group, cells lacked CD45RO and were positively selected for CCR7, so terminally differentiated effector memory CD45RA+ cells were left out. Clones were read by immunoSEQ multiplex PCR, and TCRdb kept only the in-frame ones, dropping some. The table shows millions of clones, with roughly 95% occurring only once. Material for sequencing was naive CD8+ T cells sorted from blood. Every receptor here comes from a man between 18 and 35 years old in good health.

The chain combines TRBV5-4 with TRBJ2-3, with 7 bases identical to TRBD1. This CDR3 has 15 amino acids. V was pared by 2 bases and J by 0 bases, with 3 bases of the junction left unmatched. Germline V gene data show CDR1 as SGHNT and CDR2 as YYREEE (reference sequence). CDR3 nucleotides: TGTGCCAGCAGCTTAGGGACAGTCAGCACAGATACGCAGTATTTT. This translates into CASSLGTVSTDTQYF.

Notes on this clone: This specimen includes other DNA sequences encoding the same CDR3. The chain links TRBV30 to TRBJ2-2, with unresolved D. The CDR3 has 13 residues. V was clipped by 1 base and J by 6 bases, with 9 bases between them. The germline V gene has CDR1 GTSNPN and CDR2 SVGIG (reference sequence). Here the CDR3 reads CAWSGVGPGELFF. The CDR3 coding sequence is TGTGCCTGGAGTGGGGTGGGCCCCGGGGAGCTGTTTTTT.

CDR3 residues: CASSFDPGAETQYF. The CDR3 region has the DNA TGTGCCAGCAGCTTTGACCCTGGGGCAGAGACCCAGTACTTC. The V gene is TRBV5-4, the J gene TRBJ2-5, with a tentative D call TRBD1 (5 bases). The CDR3 consists of 14 residues. Germline CDR1 is SGHNT and CDR2 is YYREEE (reference sequence). V was pared by 2 bases and J by 4 bases, with 12 bases between.

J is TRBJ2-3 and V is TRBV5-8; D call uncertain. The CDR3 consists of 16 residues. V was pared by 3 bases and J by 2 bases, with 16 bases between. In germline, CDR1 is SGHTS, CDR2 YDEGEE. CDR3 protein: CASSSRSRPDTDTQYF. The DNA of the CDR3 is TGTGCCAGCAGCTCTAGGAGCCGACCAGACACAGATACGCAGTATTTT. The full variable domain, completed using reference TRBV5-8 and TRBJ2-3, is EAGVTQSPTHLIKTRGQQATLRCSPISGHTSVYWYQQALGLGLQFLLWYDEGEERNRGNFPPRFSGRQFPNYSSELNVNALELEDSALYLCASSSRSRPDTDTQYFGPGTRLTVL.

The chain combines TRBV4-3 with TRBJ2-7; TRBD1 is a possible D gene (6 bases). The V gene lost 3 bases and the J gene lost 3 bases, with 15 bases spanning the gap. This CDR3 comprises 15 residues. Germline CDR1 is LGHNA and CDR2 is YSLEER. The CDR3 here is CASSQAQGSDYEQYF. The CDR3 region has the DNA TGCGCCAGCAGCCAGGCACAGGGCTCGGACTACGAGCAGTACTTC.

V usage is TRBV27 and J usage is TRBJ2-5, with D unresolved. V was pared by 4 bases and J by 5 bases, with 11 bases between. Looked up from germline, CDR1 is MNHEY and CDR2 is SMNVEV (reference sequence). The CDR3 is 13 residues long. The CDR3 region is CASSSRVTETQYF. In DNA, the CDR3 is TGTGCCAGCAGTTCCCGGGTCACGGAGACCCAGTACTTC.